The 9 T cell receptor beta chains below were found in one sample sequenced in a study of CD8 T cells in ankylosing spondylitis. MiXCR was run by TCRdb on the 5' RACE reads, yielding one entry per CDR3 protein. Found here are some 340,000 distinct CDR3 sequences, about 15% of them singletons; the top ten hold 0.85% to 1.4%. Sequencing used blood, either unsorted or a sorted T cell fraction (not recorded which). The receptors originated from a male donor with ankylosing spondylitis or in good health (not recorded which).

The J gene is TRBJ2-7, the V gene TRBV12-3 or TRBV12-4, with 7 bases identical to TRBD2. Trimming removed 6 bases from V and 5 bases from J; junction bases left unmatched: 7. This CDR3 contains 13 residues. The CDR3 loop reads CASSSPGGDEQYF. In DNA, the CDR3 is TGTGCCAGCAGCTCGCCTGGGGGGGACGAGCAGTACTTC.

The chain joins TRBV5-1 to TRBJ2-7, with TRBD2 identical over 10 bases. The germline CDR1 and CDR2 sequences are SGHRS and YFSETQ. J lost 4 bases, V lost 1 base, and 5 bases had no gene match. The CDR3 runs to 15 residues. CDR3 protein: CASSLTASGGYEQYF. The CDR3 coding sequence is TGCGCCAGCAGCTTGACCGCTAGCGGGGGTTACGAGCAGTACTTC.

This clonotype was detected a few times. The chain combines TRBV12-3 or TRBV12-4 with TRBJ2-5; 7 bases map to TRBD1. The CDR3 loop spans 14 amino acids. V lost 7 bases to trimming and J lost 8 bases; unmatched junction nucleotides: 13. The CDR3 coding sequence is TGTGCCAGCACCCTGGGACAGTCGGGATATACCCAGTACTTC. This encodes CASTLGQSGYTQYF.

The chain joins TRBV4-1 to TRBJ2-7; D possibly corresponds to TRBD2 (6 bases). Trimming took off 0 bases at V and 1 base at J, with 16 bases between the two ends. CDR1 is MGHRA and CDR2 is YSYEKL in the germline V gene. This CDR3 region has 17 residues. The CDR3 is CASSQELSGLISYEQYF. As DNA, the CDR3 is TGCGCCAGCAGCCAAGAGCTTAGCGGACTTATTTCCTACGAGCAGTACTTC.

The V and J genes are TRBV6-1 and TRBJ1-2; 8 nucleotides line up with TRBD1. Germline V gene sequence: CDR1 MNHNS, CDR2 SASEGT. The CDR3 spans 15 residues. V lost 5 bases and J lost 6; bases outside the gene matches: 11. DNA for the CDR3: TGTGCCAGCAGTATGGCGGACAGGGTGAATGATGGCTACACCTTC. Protein product: CASSMADRVNDGYTF.

The V and J genes are TRBV5-1 and TRBJ2-1, with D perhaps matching TRBD1 or TRBD2 (5 bases each). The CDR3 spans 13 residues. Germline loops: CDR1 SGHRS, CDR2 YFSETQ. The ends were cut back, 4 bases at V and 4 bases at J, with 9 bases in the middle. CDR3 in amino acids: CASSRDVYNEQFF. The CDR3 DNA is TGCGCCAGCAGCCGGGACGTATACAATGAGCAGTTCTTC.

This CDR3 is CASSLAGQPNTGELFF. The CDR3 region has the DNA TGTGCCAGCAGTTTAGCCGGCCAGCCGAACACCGGGGAGCTGTTTTTT. The chain employs TRBV28 and TRBJ2-2; no reliable D call. Trimming left V 2 bases short and J 0 bases short, with 10 bases between. This CDR3 region has 16 residues. Germline V gene data show CDR1 as MDHEN and CDR2 as SYDVKM.

This clonotype was observed a few times. The chain joins TRBV27 to TRBJ2-1; D is perhaps TRBD1 or TRBD2 (6 bases each). This CDR3 comprises 15 residues. The germline V and J ends were trimmed by 5 bases and 6 bases, with 17 bases remaining between them. Germline CDR1 and CDR2: MNHEY and SMNVEV (reference sequence). CDR3 in amino acids: CASSTPIRGGNEQFF. Written as DNA, the CDR3 is TGTGCCAGCAGTACCCCTATCAGGGGAGGCAATGAGCAGTTCTTC.

This clonotype was seen a handful of times. The chain couples TRBV29-1 to TRBJ2-1, with TRBD1 matching over 9 bases. V shed 3 bases and J 5 bases; nucleotides not matched to a gene: 5. The CDR3 totals 14 residues. Germline V gene data show CDR1 as SQVTM and CDR2 as ANQGSEA. CDR3 amino acids: CSVELDRGNNEQFF. In nucleotides, the CDR3 is TGCAGCGTTGAGTTGGACAGGGGCAACAATGAGCAGTTCTTC.